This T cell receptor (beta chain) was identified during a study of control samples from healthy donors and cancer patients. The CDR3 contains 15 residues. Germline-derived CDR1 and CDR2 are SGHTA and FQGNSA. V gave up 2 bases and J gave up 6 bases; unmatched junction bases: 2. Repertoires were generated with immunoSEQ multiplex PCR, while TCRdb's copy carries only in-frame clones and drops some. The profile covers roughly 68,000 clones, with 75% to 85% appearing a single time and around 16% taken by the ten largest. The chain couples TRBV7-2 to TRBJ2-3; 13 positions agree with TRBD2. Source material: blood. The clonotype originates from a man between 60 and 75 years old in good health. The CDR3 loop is CASSLMTSGRDTQYF. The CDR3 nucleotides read TGTGCCAGCAGCTTAATGACTAGCGGGAGGGATACGCAGTATTTT.